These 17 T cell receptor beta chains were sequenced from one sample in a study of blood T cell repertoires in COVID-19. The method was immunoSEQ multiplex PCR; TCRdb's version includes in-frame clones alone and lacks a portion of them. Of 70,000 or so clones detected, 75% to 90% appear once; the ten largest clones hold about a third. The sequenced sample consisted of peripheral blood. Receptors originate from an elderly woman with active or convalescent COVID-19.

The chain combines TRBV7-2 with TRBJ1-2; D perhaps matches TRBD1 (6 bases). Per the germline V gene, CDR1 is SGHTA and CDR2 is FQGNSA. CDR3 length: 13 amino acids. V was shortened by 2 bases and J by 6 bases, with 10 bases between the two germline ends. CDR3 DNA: TGTGCCAGCAGCTTAAACAGGGCAGATGGCTACACCTTC. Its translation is CASSLNRADGYTF.

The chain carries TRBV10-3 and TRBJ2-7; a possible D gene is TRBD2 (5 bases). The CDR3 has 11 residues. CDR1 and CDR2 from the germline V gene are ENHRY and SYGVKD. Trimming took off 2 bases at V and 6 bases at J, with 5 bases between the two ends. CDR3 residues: CAISETSEQYF. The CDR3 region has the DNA TGTGCCATCAGTGAGACTAGCGAGCAGTACTTC.

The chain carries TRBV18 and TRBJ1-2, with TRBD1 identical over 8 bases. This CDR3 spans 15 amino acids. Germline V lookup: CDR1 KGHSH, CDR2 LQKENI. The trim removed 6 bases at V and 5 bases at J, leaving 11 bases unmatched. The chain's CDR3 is CASSTGALIPYGYTF. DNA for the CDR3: TGTGCCAGCTCGACAGGGGCCCTTATCCCTTATGGCTACACCTTC. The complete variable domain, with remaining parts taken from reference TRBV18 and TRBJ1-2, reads NAGVMQNPRHLVRRRGQEARLRCSPMKGHSHVYWYRQLPEEGLKFMVYLQKENIIDESGMPKERFSAEFPKEGPSILRIQQVVRGDSAAYFCASSTGALIPYGYTFGSGTRLTVV.

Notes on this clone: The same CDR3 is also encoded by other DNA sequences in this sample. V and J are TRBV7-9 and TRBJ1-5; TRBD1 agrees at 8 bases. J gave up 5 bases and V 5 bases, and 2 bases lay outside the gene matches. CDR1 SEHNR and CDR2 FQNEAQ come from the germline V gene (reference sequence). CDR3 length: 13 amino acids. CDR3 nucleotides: TGTGCCAGCAGCCGGACAGGGCATCAGCCCCAGCATTTT. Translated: CASSRTGHQPQHF.

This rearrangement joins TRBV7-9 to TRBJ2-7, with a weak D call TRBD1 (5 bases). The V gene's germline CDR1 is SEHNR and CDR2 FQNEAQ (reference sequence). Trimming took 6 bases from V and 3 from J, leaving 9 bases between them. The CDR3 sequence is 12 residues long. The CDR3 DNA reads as TGTGCCAGCAGAAGAGACAGCTACGAGCAGTACTTC. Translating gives CASRRDSYEQYF.

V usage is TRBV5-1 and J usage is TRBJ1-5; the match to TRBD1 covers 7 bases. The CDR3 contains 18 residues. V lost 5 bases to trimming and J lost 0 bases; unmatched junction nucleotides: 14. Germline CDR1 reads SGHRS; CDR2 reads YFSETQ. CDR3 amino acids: CASRTRTGGYDSNQPQHF. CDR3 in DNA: TGCGCCAGCAGAACCCGGACAGGAGGTTATGATAGCAATCAGCCCCAGCATTTT.

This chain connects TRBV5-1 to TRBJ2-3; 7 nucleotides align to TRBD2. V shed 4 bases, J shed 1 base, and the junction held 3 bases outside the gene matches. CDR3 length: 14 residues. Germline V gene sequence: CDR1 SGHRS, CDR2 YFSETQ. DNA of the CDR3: TGCGCCAGCAGCACTGGGGGGGGCACAGATACGCAGTATTTT. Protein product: CASSTGGGTDTQYF.

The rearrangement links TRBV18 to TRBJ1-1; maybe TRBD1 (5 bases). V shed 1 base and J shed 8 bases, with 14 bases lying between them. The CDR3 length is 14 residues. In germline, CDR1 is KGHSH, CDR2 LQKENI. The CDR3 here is CASSPLPDRQEAFF. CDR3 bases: TGTGCCAGCTCACCACTTCCTGACCGACAGGAAGCTTTCTTT.

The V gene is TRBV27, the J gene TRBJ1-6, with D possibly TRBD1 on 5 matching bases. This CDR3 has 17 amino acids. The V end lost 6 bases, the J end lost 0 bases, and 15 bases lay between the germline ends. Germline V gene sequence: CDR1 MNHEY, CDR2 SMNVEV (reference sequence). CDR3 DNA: TGTGCCAGCAGGACAGCAGGCGCCAGCTCCTATAATTCACCCCTCCACTTT. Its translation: CASRTAGASSYNSPLHF.

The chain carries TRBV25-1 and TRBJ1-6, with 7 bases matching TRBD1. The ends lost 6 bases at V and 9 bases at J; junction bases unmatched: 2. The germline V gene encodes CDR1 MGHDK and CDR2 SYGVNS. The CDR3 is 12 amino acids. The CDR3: CASRQGGSPLHF. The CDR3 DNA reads TGTGCCAGCAGGCAGGGGGGTTCACCCCTCCACTTT.

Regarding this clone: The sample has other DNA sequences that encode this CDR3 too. This CDR3 reads CASSQDRGGRQPQHF. CDR3 DNA sequence: TGCGCCAGCAGCCAAGATCGGGGGGGCAGACAGCCCCAGCATTTT. V gene TRBV4-3 combines with J gene TRBJ1-5, with D possibly matching TRBD1 (6 bases). The CDR3 totals 15 residues. Germline values: CDR1 LGHNA, CDR2 YSLEER. Deletions cut 0 bases from V and 7 bases from J, with 13 bases between.

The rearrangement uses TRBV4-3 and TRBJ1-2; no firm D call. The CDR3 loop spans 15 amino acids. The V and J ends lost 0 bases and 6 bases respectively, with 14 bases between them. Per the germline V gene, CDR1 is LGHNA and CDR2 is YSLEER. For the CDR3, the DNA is TGCGCCAGCAGCCAAGACACCCATGAAGCGGATGGCTACACCTTC. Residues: CASSQDTHEADGYTF.

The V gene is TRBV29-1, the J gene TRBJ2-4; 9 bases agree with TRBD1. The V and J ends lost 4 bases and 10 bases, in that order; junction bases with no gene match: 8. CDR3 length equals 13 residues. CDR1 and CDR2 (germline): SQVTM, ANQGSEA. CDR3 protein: CSVGGGQGAIQYF. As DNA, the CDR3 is TGCAGCGTTGGGGGGGGACAGGGAGCGATTCAGTACTTC.

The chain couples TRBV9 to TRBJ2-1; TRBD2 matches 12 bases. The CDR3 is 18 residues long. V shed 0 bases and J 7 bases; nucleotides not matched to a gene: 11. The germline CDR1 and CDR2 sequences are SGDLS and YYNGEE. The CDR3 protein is CASSVGRSSGGAGNEQFF. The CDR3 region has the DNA TGTGCCAGCAGCGTAGGAAGGTCTAGCGGGGGGGCCGGTAATGAGCAGTTCTTC.

CDR3 in DNA: TGTGCCGCCCGCGGCGTCTACGAGCAGTACTTC. It specifies CAARGVYEQYF. V is TRBV6-5 and J is TRBJ2-7; no definite D call. CDR1 and CDR2 from the germline V gene are MNHEY and SVGAGI. With 11 bases removed from V and 3 bases from J, the gap between germline ends came to 11 bases. The CDR3 totals 11 residues.

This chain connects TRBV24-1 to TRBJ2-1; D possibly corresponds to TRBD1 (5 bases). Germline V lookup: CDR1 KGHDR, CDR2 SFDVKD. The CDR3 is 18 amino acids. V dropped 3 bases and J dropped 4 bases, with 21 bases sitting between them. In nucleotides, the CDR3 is TGTGCCACCAGTGATAGTGCCCCTCAGGGCGGTAGGTACAATGAGCAGTTCTTC. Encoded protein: CATSDSAPQGGRYNEQFF.

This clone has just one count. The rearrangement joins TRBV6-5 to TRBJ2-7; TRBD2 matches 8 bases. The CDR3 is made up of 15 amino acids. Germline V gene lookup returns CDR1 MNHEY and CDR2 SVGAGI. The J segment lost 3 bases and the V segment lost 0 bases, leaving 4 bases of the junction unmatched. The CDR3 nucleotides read TGTGCCAGCAGTTACTCGTACAGCGGGGGCTACGAGCAGTACTTC. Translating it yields CASSYSYSGGYEQYF.